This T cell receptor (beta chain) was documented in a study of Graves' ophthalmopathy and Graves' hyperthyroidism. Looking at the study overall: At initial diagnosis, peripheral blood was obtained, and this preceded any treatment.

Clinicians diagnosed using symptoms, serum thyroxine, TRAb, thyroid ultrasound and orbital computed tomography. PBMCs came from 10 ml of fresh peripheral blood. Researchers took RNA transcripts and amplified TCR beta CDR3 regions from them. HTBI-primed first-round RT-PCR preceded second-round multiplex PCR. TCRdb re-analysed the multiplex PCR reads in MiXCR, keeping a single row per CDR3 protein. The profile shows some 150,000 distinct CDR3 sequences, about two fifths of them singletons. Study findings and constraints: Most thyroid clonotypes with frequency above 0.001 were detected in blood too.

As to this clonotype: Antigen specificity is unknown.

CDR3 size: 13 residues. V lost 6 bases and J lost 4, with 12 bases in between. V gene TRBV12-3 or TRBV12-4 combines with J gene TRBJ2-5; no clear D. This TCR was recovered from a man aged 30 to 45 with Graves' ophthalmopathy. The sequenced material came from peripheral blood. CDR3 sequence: CASRARGGETQYF. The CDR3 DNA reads TGTGCCAGCAGGGCGCGCGGCGGAGAGACCCAGTACTTC.